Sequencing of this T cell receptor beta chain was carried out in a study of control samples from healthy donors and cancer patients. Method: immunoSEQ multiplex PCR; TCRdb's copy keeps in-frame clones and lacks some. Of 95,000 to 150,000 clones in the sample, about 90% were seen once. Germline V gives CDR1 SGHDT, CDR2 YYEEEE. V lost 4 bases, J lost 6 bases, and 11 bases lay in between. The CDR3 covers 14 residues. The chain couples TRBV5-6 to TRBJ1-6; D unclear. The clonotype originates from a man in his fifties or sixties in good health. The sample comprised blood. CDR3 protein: CASSQTVSNSPLHF. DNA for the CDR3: TGTGCCAGCAGCCAGACGGTCAGTAATTCACCCCTCCACTTT.